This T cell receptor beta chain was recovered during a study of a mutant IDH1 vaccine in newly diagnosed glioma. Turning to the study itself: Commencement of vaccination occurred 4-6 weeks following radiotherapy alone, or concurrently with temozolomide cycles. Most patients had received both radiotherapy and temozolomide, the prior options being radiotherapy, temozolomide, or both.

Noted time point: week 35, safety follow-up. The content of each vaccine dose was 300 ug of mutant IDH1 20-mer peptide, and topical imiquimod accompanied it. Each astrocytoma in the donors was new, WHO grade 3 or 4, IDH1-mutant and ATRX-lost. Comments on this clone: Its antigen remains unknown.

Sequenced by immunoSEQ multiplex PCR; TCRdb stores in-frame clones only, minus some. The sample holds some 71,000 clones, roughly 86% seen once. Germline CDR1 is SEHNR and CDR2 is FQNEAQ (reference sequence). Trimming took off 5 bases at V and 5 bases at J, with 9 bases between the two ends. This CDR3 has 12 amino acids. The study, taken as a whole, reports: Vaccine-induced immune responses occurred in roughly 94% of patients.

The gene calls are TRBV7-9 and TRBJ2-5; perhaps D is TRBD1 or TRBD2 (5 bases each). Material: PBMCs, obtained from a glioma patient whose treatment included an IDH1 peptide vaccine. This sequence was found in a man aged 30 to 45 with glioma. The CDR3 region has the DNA TGTGCCAGCAGCGGGGGTTTTGAGACCCAGTACTTC. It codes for CASSGGFETQYF.